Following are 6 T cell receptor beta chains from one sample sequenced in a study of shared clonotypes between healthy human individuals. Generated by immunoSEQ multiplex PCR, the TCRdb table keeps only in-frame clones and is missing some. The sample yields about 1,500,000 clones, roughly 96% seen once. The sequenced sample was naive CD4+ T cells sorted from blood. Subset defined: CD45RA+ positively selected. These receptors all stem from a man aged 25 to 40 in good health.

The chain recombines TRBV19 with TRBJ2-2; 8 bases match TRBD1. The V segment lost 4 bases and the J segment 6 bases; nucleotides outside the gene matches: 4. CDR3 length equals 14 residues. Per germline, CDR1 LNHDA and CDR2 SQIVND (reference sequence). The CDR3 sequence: CASSRDRSPGELFF. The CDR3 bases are TGTGCCAGTAGTAGGGACAGGTCCCCCGGGGAGCTGTTTTTT.

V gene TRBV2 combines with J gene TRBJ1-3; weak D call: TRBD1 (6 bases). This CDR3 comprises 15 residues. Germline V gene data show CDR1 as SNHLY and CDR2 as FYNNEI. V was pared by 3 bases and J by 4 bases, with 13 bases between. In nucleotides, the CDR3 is TGTGCCAGCAGTGAGGGGTACGGGGGCGGAAACACCATATATTTT. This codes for CASSEGYGGGNTIYF.

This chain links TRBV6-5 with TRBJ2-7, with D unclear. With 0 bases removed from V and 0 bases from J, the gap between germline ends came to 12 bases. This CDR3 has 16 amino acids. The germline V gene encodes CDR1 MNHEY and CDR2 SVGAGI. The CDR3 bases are TGTGCCAGCAGTTACTCCTTGAGACGCAGCTCCTACGAGCAGTACTTC. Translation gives CASSYSLRRSSYEQYF.

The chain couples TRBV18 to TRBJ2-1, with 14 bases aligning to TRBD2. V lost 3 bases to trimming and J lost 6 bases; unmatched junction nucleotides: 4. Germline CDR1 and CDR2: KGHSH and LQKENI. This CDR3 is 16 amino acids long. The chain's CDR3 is CASSPGTSGSLNEQFF. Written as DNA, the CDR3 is TGTGCCAGCTCACCCGGGACTAGCGGGAGCCTCAATGAGCAGTTCTTC.

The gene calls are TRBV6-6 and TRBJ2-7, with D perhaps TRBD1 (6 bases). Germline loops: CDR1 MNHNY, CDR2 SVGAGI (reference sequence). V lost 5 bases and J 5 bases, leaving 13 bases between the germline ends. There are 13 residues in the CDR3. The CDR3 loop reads CASSKIDRNEQYF. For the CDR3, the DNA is TGTGCCAGCAGTAAAATTGACAGGAACGAGCAGTACTTC.

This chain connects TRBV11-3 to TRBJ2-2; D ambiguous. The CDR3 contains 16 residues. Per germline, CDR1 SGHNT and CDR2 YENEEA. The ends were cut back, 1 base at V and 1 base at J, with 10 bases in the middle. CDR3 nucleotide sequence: TGTGCCAGCAGCTTAGCGACGACACTGAACACCGGGGAGCTGTTTTTT. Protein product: CASSLATTLNTGELFF.